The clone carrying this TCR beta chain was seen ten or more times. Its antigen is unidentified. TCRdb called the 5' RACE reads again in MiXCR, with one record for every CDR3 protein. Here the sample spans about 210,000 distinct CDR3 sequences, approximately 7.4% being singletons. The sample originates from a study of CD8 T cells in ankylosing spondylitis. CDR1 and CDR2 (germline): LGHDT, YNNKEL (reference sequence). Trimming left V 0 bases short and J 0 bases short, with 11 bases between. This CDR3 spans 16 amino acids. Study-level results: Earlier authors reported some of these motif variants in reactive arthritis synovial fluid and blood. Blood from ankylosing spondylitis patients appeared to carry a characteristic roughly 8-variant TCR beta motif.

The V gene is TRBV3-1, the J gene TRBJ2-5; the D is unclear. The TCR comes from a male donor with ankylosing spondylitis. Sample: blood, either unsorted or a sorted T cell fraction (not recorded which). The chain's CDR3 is CASSQDFPGNQETQYF. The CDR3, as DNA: TGTGCCAGCAGCCAAGATTTTCCCGGAAACCAAGAGACCCAGTACTTC.